This T cell receptor (beta chain) was recovered during a study of shared clonotypes between healthy human individuals. Study-level information: CD4 naive cells filled three plates per donor, CD4 memory three, CD8 naive two and CD8 memory one.

Running of the assay took place at deep level. Repertoires were generated with immunoSEQ multiplex PCR, while TCRdb's copy carries only in-frame clones and drops some. The sample lists 1.6 million or so clones; about 96% were seen once. The CDR3 consists of 14 residues. Looked up from germline, CDR1 is SGHRS and CDR2 is YFSETQ. Trimming cost V 4 bases and J 2 bases; bases outside gene matches: 6. This clone occurred once. The sequenced sample consisted of naive CD4+ T cells sorted from blood. The sample's subset: CD45RA+ positively selected. The sequence came from a man younger than 40 in good health. The chain recombines TRBV5-1 with TRBJ2-7; 7 bases are a match to TRBD1. This CDR3 is CASSHRDSPYEQYF. CDR3 sequence (DNA): TGCGCCAGCAGCCACCGGGACAGCCCCTACGAGCAGTACTTC.